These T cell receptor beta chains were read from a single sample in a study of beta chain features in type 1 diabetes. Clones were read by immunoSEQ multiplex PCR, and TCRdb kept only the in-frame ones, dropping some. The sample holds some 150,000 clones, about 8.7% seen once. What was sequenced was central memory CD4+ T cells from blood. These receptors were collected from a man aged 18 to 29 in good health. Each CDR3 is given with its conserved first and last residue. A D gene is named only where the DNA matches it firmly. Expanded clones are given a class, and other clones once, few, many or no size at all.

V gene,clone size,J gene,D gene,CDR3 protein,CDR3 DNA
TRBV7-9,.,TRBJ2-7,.,CASTPDRYASEQYF,TGTGCCAGCACCCCCGACAGGTACGCGAGTGAGCAGTACTTC
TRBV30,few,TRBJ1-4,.,CAWGPGDEKLFF,TGTGCCTGGGGGCCCGGGGATGAAAAACTGTTTTTT
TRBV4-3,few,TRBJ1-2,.,CASSLQGSNYGYTF,TGCGCCAGCAGCTTACAGGGTTCTAACTATGGCTACACCTTC
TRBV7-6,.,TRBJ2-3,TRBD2,CASSSSGGDTDTQYF,TGTGCCAGCAGTAGTAGCGGGGGAGACACAGATACGCAGTATTTT
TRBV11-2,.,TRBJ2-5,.,CASSLGAQETQYF,TGTGCCAGCAGCTTGGGGGCCCAAGAGACCCAGTACTTC
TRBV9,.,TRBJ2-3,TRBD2,CASSALLSGGGDTQYF,TGTGCCAGCAGCGCCCTACTTAGCGGGGGGGGAGATACGCAGTATTTT
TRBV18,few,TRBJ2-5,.,CASSRVLTDQETQYF,TGTGCCAGCTCACGGGTACTGACAGACCAAGAGACCCAGTACTTC
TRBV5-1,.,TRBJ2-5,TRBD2,CASSIGLAQQVTQYF,TGCGCCAGCAGCATCGGACTAGCGCAGCAAGTGACCCAGTACTTC
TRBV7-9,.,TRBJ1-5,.,CASSPFREGGNQPQHF,TGTGCCAGCAGCCCTTTCAGGGAAGGGGGCAATCAGCCCCAGCATTTT
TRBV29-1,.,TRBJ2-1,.,CSDDRKPNEQFF,TGCAGCGACGACAGAAAACCCAATGAGCAGTTCTTC
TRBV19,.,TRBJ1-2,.,CASSIVGTSLDYTF,TGTGCCAGTAGTATAGTGGGGACATCTCTGGACTACACCTTC
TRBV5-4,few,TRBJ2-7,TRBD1,CASSLGRDRGEYF,TGTGCCAGCAGCTTGGGACGGGACAGGGGCGAGTACTTC
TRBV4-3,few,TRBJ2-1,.,CASSSGVGRGENEQFF,TGCGCCAGCAGCTCAGGGGTAGGCAGGGGTGAGAATGAGCAGTTCTTC
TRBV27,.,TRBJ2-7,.,CASSFFGDNYEQYF,TGTGCCAGCAGTTTCTTCGGGGATAACTACGAGCAGTACTTC
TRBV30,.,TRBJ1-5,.,CAWSLLGQSNQPQHF,TGTGCCTGGAGTCTCCTAGGACAGTCAAATCAGCCCCAGCATTTT
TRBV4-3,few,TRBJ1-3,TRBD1,CASSQDREGNTIYF,TGCGCCAGCAGCCAGGACAGGGAAGGAAACACCATATATTTT
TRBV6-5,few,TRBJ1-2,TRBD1,CASSYSQGAGGYGYTF,TGTGCCAGCAGTTACTCCCAGGGGGCCGGTGGCTATGGCTACACCTTC
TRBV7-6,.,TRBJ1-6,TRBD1,CASSSGQGGNSPLHF,TGTGCCAGCAGTTCCGGACAGGGTGGTAATTCACCCCTCCACTTT
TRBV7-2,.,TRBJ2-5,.,CASSWQMGALETQYF,TGTGCCAGCAGCTGGCAGATGGGGGCGCTGGAGACCCAGTACTTC
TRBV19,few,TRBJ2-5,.,CASSTGNQETQYF,TGTGCCAGTAGTACAGGCAACCAAGAGACCCAGTACTTC
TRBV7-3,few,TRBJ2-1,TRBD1,CASSTSRQGTEQFF,TGTGCCAGCAGCACATCACGACAGGGAACGGAGCAGTTCTTC
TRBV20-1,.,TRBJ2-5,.,CSATFRGAQYF,TGCAGTGCTACTTTCAGGGGGGCCCAGTACTTC
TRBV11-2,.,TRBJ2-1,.,CASSRWTMGISYNEQFF,TGTGCCAGCAGCCGGTGGACTATGGGAATCTCCTACAATGAGCAGTTCTTC
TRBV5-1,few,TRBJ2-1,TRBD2,CASSSGRGGPNEQFF,TGCGCCAGCAGCTCGGGGCGGGGGGGCCCTAATGAGCAGTTCTTC
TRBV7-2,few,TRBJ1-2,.,CASSLERVQGDGYTF,TGTGCCAGCAGCTTGGAGAGGGTACAGGGCGATGGCTACACCTTC
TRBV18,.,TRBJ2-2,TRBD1,CASSRDRGQSGELFF,TGTGCCAGCTCACGCGACAGGGGGCAGTCCGGGGAGCTGTTTTTT
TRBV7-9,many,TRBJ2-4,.,CASSLEGNIQYF,TGTGCCAGCAGCTTGGAGGGTAACATTCAGTACTTC
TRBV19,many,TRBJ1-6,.,CASSIDLRQHSPLHF,TGTGCCAGTAGTATAGATCTGAGACAGCATTCACCCCTCCACTTT
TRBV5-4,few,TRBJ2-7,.,CASSAGGRQGSYEQYF,TGTGCCAGCAGCGCGGGGGGAAGACAGGGTTCGTACGAGCAGTACTTC
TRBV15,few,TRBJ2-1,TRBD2,CATSRGLAGGLDEQFF,TGTGCCACCAGCAGAGGGCTAGCGGGGGGGTTGGATGAGCAGTTCTTC
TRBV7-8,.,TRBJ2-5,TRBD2,CASSLVASGEETQYF,TGTGCCAGCAGCTTAGTGGCTAGCGGGGAAGAGACCCAGTACTTC
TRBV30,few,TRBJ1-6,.,CAACRELDSPLHF,TGTGCCGCATGTCGGGAGTTGGATTCACCCCTCCACTTT
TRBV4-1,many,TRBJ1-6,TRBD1,CASSHSPQGGNSPLHF,TGCGCCAGCAGCCATTCACCTCAGGGGGGTAATTCACCCCTCCACTTT
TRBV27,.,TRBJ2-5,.,CASSSRGRETQYF,TGTGCCAGCAGTTCCAGGGGAAGAGAGACCCAGTACTTC
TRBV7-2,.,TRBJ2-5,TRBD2,CASSFSGGAETQYF,TGTGCCAGCAGCTTTAGCGGGGGGGCTGAGACCCAGTACTTC
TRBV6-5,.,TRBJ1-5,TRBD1,CASGQDGQQPQHF,TGTGCCAGCGGACAGGACGGCCAGCAGCCCCAGCATTTT
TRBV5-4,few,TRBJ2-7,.,CASSADSRGEQYF,TGTGCCAGCAGCGCGGACTCCCGGGGAGAGCAGTACTTC
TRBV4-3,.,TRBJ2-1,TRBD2,CASSQDTGGSGGLHEQFF,TGCGCCAGCAGCCAAGATACGGGGGGGAGCGGGGGGCTCCATGAGCAGTTCTTC
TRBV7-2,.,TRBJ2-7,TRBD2,CASSGGPGTSGYEQYF,TGTGCCAGCAGCGGAGGCCCCGGGACTAGCGGATACGAGCAGTACTTC
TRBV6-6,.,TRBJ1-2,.,CASSYSRGNRNGYTF,TGTGCCAGCAGTTACTCGAGAGGGAACCGCAATGGCTACACCTTC
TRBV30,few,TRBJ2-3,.,CAWSVQERDTQYF,TGTGCCTGGAGTGTACAGGAAAGGGATACGCAGTATTTT
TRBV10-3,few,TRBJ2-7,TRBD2,CAIRSSGGDSYEQYF,TGTGCCATCAGATCTAGCGGGGGGGACTCCTACGAGCAGTACTTC
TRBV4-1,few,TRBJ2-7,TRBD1,CASSRLPGTGAEQYF,TGCGCCAGCAGCCGACTCCCCGGGACAGGGGCCGAGCAGTACTTC
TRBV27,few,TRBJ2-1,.,CASSLPQGHVNEQFF,TGTGCCAGCAGTTTGCCGCAGGGACATGTAAATGAGCAGTTCTTC
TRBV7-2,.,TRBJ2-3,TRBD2,CASSANLAGGRGTQYF,TGTGCCAGCAGCGCGAATTTAGCGGGGGGGCGGGGTACGCAGTATTTT
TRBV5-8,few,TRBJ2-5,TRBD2,CASRRWGGEQYF,TGTGCCAGCAGACGTTGGGGAGGGGAGCAGTACTTC
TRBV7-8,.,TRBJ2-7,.,CASSLPGSPYEQYF,TGTGCCAGCAGCTTACCAGGGTCCCCCTACGAGCAGTACTTC
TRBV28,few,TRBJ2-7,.,CASYPGGRTYEQYF,TGTGCCAGCTACCCCGGGGGGCGAACCTACGAGCAGTACTTC
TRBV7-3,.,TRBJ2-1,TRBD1,CASSVTGGLQNEQFF,TGTGCCAGCAGCGTAACAGGGGGCCTCCAAAATGAGCAGTTCTTC
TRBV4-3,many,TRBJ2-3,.,CASSQDQADTQYF,TGCGCCAGCAGCCAAGACCAGGCAGATACGCAGTATTTT
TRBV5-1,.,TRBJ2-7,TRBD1,CASSSRQGVLEQYF,TGCGCCAGCAGTTCCAGACAGGGGGTATTAGAGCAGTACTTC
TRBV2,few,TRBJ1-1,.,CASSEQGWANTEAFF,TGTGCCAGCAGTGAACAGGGCTGGGCGAACACTGAAGCTTTCTTT
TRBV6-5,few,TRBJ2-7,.,CASSYGRWQGGQYF,TGTGCCAGCAGTTACGGCCGGTGGCAGGGAGGGCAGTACTTC
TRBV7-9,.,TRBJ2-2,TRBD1,CASSWGQGLGTGELFF,TGTGCCAGCAGCTGGGGACAGGGTCTTGGGACCGGGGAGCTGTTTTTT
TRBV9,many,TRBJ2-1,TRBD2,CASSATLSGGYNEQFF,TGTGCCAGCAGCGCCACACTTAGCGGGGGGTACAATGAGCAGTTCTTC